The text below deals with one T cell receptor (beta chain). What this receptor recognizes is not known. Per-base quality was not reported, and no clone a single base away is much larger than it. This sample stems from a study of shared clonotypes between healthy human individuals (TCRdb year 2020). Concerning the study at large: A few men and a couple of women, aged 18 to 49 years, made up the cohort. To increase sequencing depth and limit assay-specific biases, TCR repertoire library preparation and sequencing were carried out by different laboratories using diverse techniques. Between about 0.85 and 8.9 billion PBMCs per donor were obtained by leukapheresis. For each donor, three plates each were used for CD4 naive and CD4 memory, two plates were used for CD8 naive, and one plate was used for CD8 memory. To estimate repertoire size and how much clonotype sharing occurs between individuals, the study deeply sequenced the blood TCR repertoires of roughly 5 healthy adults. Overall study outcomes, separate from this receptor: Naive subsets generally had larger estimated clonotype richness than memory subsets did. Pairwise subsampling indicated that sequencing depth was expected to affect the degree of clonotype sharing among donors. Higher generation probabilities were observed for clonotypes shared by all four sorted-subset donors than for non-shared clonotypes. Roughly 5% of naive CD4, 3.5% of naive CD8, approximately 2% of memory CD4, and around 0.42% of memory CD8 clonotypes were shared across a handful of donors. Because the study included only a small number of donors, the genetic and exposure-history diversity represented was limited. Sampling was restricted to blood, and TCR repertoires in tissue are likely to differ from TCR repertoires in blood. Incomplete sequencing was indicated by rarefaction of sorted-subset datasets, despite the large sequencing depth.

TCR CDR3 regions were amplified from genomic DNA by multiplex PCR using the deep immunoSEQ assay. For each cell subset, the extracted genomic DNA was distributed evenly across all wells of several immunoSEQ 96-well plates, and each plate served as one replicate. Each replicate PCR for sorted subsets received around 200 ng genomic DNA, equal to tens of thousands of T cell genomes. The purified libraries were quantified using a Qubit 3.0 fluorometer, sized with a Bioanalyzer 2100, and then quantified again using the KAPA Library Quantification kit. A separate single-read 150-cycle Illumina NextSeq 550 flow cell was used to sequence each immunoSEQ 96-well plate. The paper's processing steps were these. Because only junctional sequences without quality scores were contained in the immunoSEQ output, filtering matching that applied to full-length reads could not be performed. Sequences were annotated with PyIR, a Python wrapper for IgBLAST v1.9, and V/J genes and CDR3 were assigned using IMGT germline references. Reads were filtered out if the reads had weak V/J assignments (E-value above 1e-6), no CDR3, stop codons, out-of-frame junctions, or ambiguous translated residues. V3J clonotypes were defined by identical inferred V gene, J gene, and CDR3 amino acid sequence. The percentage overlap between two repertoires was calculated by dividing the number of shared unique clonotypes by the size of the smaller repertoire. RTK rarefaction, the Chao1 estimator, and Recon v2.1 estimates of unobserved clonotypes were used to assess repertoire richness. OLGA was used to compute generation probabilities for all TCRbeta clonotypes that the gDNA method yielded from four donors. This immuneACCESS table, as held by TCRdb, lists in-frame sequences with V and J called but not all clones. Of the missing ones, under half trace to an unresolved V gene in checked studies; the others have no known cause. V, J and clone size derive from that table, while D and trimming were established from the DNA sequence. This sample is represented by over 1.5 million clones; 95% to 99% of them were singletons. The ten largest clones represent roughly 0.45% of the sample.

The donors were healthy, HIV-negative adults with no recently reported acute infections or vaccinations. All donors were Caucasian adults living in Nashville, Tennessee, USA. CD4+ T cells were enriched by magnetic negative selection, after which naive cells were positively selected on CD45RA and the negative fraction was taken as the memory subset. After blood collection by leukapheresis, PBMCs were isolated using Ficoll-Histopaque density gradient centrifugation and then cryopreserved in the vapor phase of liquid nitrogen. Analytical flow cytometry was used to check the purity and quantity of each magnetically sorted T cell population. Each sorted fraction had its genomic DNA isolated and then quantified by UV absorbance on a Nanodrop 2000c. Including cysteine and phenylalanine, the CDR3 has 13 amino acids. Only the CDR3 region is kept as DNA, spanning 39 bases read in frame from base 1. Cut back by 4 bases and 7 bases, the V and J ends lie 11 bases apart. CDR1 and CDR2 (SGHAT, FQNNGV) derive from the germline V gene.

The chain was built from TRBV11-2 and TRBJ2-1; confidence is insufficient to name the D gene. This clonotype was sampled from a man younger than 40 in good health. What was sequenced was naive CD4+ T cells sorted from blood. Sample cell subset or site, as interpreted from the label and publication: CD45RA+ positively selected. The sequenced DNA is TGTGCCAGCAGCTCACGCCCGCGGAATGAGCAGTTCTTC. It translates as CASSSRPRNEQFF.